The TCR beta chain under discussion was sequenced for a study of immune characterization of retroperitoneal liposarcoma. TCRdb used MiXCR to reprocess the PCR reads, holding one entry per CDR3 protein. The table has about 19,000 distinct CDR3 sequences, 37% seen once. The length of the CDR3 is 10 amino acids, counting both ends. The germline CDR1 and CDR2 sequences are WNHNN and SYGVQD (reference sequence). On this clonotype: A read error is likely, as this CDR3 ends without the conserved phenylalanine or tryptophan. Because the CDR3's place on the DNA is in doubt, the DNA is left out and the CDR3 is given as listed by TCRdb.

The rearrangement joins TRBV10-1 to TRBJ1-1. Sample: blood. The receptor was isolated from a male donor with retroperitoneal liposarcoma. The CDR3 loop reads CASSESYRIS.